The 27 T cell receptor beta chains below all came from one sample that was sequenced in a study of identical twins' blood T cells. TCRdb reprocessed the 5' RACE reads with MiXCR, giving one entry per CDR3 protein. Here the sample spans 300,000 to 450,000 distinct CDR3 sequences, roughly 27% being singletons. Input material: PBMCs. Source of these receptors: a woman aged 18-55 years in good health.

The chain is built from TRBV6-2 or TRBV6-3 and TRBJ2-2; TRBD2 might be the D (6 bases). The germline V and J ends were trimmed by 2 bases and 6 bases, with 16 bases remaining between them. CDR3 length: 16 residues. The germline V gene encodes CDR1 MNHEY and CDR2 SVGEGT. The CDR3 nucleotides read TGTGCCAGCAGTTACCCGGTACTAGCAGGAGCCGGGGAGCTGTTTTTT. This sequence encodes CASSYPVLAGAGELFF.

This clonotype has only a few counts. This rearrangement joins TRBV7-2 to TRBJ1-1; D is possibly TRBD1 (6 bases). The germline V and J ends were trimmed by 5 bases and 4 bases, with 11 bases remaining between them. CDR3 length equals 13 residues. Germline lookup yields CDR1 SGHTA and CDR2 FQGNSA. In nucleotides, the CDR3 is TGTGCCAGCAGCCTATTCAGGGGCACTGAAGCTTTCTTT. This encodes CASSLFRGTEAFF.

Many counts were recorded for this clonotype. The chain combines TRBV20-1 with TRBJ1-5, with D perhaps matching TRBD1 (6 bases). Germline V gene lookup returns CDR1 DFQATT and CDR2 SNEGSKA (reference sequence). The CDR3 runs 16 residues. V dropped 3 bases and J dropped 0 bases, with 15 bases sitting between them. Here the CDR3 DNA reads TGCAGTGCTAGGTCCAGGGGTATCAATAGCAATCAGCCCCAGCATTTT. This sequence encodes CSARSRGINSNQPQHF.

This clonotype was found a few times. The chain combines TRBV9 with TRBJ1-2, with D perhaps matching TRBD1 (5 bases). Germline V lookup: CDR1 SGDLS, CDR2 YYNGEE. V lost 6 bases and J lost 6, with 12 bases in between. The CDR3 has 12 amino acids. CDR3 protein: CASTHRGNGYTF. CDR3 in DNA: TGTGCCAGCACACACCGGGGCAATGGCTACACCTTC. The variable domain in full, completed from reference TRBV9 and TRBJ1-2, reads DSGVTQTPKHLITATGQRVTLRCSPRSGDLSVYWYQQSLDQGLQFLIQYYNGEERAKGNILERFSAQQFPDLHSELNLSSLELGDSALYFCASTHRGNGYTFGSGTRLTVV.

V and J are TRBV3-1 and TRBJ1-3, with 9 nucleotides matching TRBD1. J was trimmed by 4 bases and V by 4 bases; bases with no gene match: 8. Germline V gene data show CDR1 as LGHDT and CDR2 as YNNKEL (reference sequence). The CDR3 extends over 16 amino acids. The CDR3 protein is CASSPTGGLRGNTIYF. In DNA, the CDR3 is TGTGCCAGCAGCCCAACAGGGGGCCTAAGAGGAAACACCATATATTTT.

This chain links TRBV7-9 with TRBJ2-3, with 10 bases aligning to TRBD2. CDR1 and CDR2 from the germline V gene are SEHNR and FQNEAQ (reference sequence). V gave up 3 bases and J gave up 0 bases; unmatched junction bases: 12. This CDR3 contains 19 residues. The CDR3 protein is CASSFLLAGAGTSTDTQYF. The DNA of the CDR3 is TGTGCCAGCAGCTTCCTCCTAGCGGGAGCTGGAACTAGCACAGATACGCAGTATTTT.

This clonotype was recorded a few times. This sequence joins TRBV5-1 and TRBJ2-2, with a possible D match to TRBD1 (6 bases). Germline CDR1 SGHRS, CDR2 YFSETQ. Trimming cost V 2 bases and J 6 bases, with 17 bases left between them. The CDR3 runs 16 residues. The CDR3 sequence is CASSLHPTGRPGELFF. In DNA, the CDR3 is TGCGCCAGCAGCTTACACCCGACAGGACGTCCCGGGGAGCTGTTTTTT.

This clonotype was picked up a small number of times. The J gene is TRBJ1-1, the V gene TRBV27, with D maybe TRBD1 (6 bases). CDR1 MNHEY and CDR2 SMNVEV come from the germline V gene (reference sequence). This CDR3 has 13 amino acids. V lost 8 bases and J lost 3, with 13 bases in between. CDR3 sequence reads: CASQRTEYTEAFF. The CDR3 region has the DNA TGTGCCAGCCAACGGACAGAGTACACTGAAGCTTTCTTT.

This clonotype was seen only a few times. The chain carries TRBV11-2 and TRBJ1-6; D unresolved. CDR1 and CDR2 from the germline V gene are SGHAT and FQNNGV. V lost 3 bases and J lost 7, with 13 bases in between. The CDR3 runs 15 residues. The CDR3 nucleotides read TGTGCCAGCAGCTTTCAAGCAAGCCGGAATTCACCCCTCCACTTT. It specifies CASSFQASRNSPLHF.

This chain connects TRBV7-4 to TRBJ2-3; 7 bases fit TRBD1. The V gene end was trimmed by 6 bases and the J gene end by 2 bases; junction bases not matched to a gene: 20. This CDR3 spans 19 amino acids. Per germline, CDR1 SGHVT and CDR2 SQSDAQ. This chain's CDR3 is CASSFATGIQSSFTDTQYF. The DNA for the CDR3 is TGTGCCAGCAGTTTCGCGACAGGGATCCAATCAAGCTTCACAGATACGCAGTATTTT.

This clonotype was counted only a few times. The gene calls are TRBV20-1 and TRBJ1-2; D unresolved. Per the germline V gene, CDR1 is DFQATT and CDR2 is SNEGSKA (reference sequence). Between the trimmed V and J ends, which lost 2 bases and 8 bases, there was a span of 18 bases. CDR3 length: 14 residues. CDR3 sequence (DNA): TGCAGTGCTAGATTGTCGCAGGTTTCGGGAGGCTACACCTTC. It specifies CSARLSQVSGGYTF.

This clonotype appeared a single time. This chain links TRBV12-3 or TRBV12-4 with TRBJ2-1; TRBD2 is a possible D gene (5 bases). V dropped 2 bases and J dropped 8 bases, with 10 bases sitting between them. The CDR3 loop spans 13 amino acids. CDR3 in amino acids: CASSLNTRDEQFF. The CDR3, as DNA: TGTGCCAGCAGTTTAAACACTAGAGATGAGCAGTTCTTC.

Comment on this clonotype: Its ends do not fully match the called genes, so a read error is possible. The chain uses TRBV6-2 or TRBV6-3 and TRBJ2-2; D possibly corresponds to TRBD2 (5 bases). Germline loops: CDR1 MNHEY, CDR2 SVGEGT. This CDR3 contains 14 residues. The chain's CDR3 is CASSYSLDTGDLFF. DNA for the CDR3: TGTGCCAGCAGCTACTCACTAGACACCGGGGATCTGTTTTTT.

J is TRBJ1-3 and V is TRBV12-3 or TRBV12-4; tentatively, D is TRBD1 (6 bases). The germline V and J ends were trimmed by 5 bases and 6 bases, with 20 bases remaining between them. This CDR3 contains 16 residues. The CDR3 coding sequence is TGTGCCAGCAGTAGGGGCAATGGGGGCGAGACAAACACCATATATTTT. Translating gives CASSRGNGGETNTIYF.

V usage is TRBV6-6 and J usage is TRBJ2-2; D possibly corresponds to TRBD2 (6 bases). CDR1 is MNHNY and CDR2 is SVGAGI in the germline V gene (reference sequence). The V end was cut by 0 bases, the J end by 0 bases, with 11 bases between. This CDR3 is built from 17 residues. The DNA of the CDR3 is TGTGCCAGCAGTTACTCGATGAGCGGGCCGAACACCGGGGAGCTGTTTTTT. Its translation is CASSYSMSGPNTGELFF.

Note on this clonotype: The junction departs from germline at one end; a sequencing error may be responsible. The genes are TRBV11-2 and TRBJ1-1, with D uncertain. Germline CDR1 reads SGHAT; CDR2 reads FQNNGV. The CDR3 covers 13 residues. CDR3 sequence reads: CSSSPKRATEAFF. The CDR3, as DNA: TGTTCCAGCAGCCCCAAAAGGGCCACTGAAGCTTTCTTT.

This clonotype was seen a few times. The V gene is TRBV6-6, the J gene TRBJ2-3, with TRBD2 matching 9 bases. The CDR3 is made up of 16 amino acids. V shed 6 bases, J shed 0 bases, and the junction held 7 bases outside the gene matches. Germline V gene sequence: CDR1 MNHNY, CDR2 SVGAGI (reference sequence). CDR3 protein: CASRSSSGESTDTQYF. CDR3 bases: TGTGCCAGCAGGTCCTCTAGCGGGGAGAGCACAGATACGCAGTATTTT.

This chain links TRBV20-1 with TRBJ1-6, with unresolved D. This CDR3 contains 14 residues. V lost 5 bases and J 7 bases, leaving 15 bases between the germline ends. Germline loops: CDR1 DFQATT, CDR2 SNEGSKA (reference sequence). As DNA, the CDR3 is TGCAGTGCTCCGCTTATGAGCCCCAATTCACCCCTCCACTTT. Translated: CSAPLMSPNSPLHF.

This clonotype was counted many times. The CDR3 DNA follows: TGCAGCGCCATAGGGACAGTGAGGAACTATGGCTACACCTTC. Translated: CSAIGTVRNYGYTF. The V and J genes are TRBV29-1 and TRBJ1-2, with 7 bases identical to TRBD1. This CDR3 is 14 amino acids long. Germline-derived CDR1 and CDR2 are SQVTM and ANQGSEA. With V trimmed by 7 bases and J by 2 bases, 10 bases remained unmatched.

CDR3 region: CASGIVGDTGELFF. The CDR3 nucleotides are TGTGCCAGCGGTATCGTAGGAGACACCGGGGAGCTGTTTTTT. The chain joins TRBV2 to TRBJ2-2; D is uncertain. The germline gives CDR1 SNHLY, CDR2 FYNNEI. The CDR3 totals 14 residues. With 8 bases removed from V and 3 bases from J, the gap between germline ends came to 13 bases.

This clonotype was recorded at least ten times. The chain couples TRBV28 to TRBJ1-5; TRBD1 is a possible D gene (5 bases). This CDR3 contains 14 residues. Germline lookup yields CDR1 MDHEN and CDR2 SYDVKM. Deletions cut 7 bases from V and 4 bases from J, with 14 bases between. The CDR3: CASTDVGVNQPQHF. The CDR3 bases are TGTGCCAGCACCGATGTGGGGGTTAATCAGCCCCAGCATTTT.

The chain joins TRBV12-3 or TRBV12-4 to TRBJ1-2; D is unresolved. The CDR3 spans 13 residues. Trimming took off 6 bases at V and 6 bases at J, with 14 bases between the two ends. CDR3 nucleotide sequence: TGTGCCAGCAGCTCCGGAAGAGTCAATGGCTACACCTTC. It encodes CASSSGRVNGYTF.

This clonotype was seen many times. The CDR3 loop reads CASSLVQGRNTEAFF. DNA of the CDR3: TGTGCCAGCAGCTTGGTTCAGGGAAGGAACACTGAAGCTTTCTTT. The rearrangement joins TRBV5-6 to TRBJ1-1; D perhaps matches TRBD1 (5 bases). The CDR3 has 15 residues. In germline, CDR1 is SGHDT, CDR2 YYEEEE. With 0 bases removed from V and 1 base from J, the gap between germline ends came to 10 bases.

In this sample, this clonotype turned up a few times. The chain has TRBV7-2 and TRBJ2-3, with 11 bases aligning to TRBD2. Germline lookup yields CDR1 SGHTA and CDR2 FQGNSA. Germline trimming cut 4 bases from V and 2 bases from J; bases unmatched to any gene: 5. The CDR3 runs 16 residues. The CDR3 spells CASSSGLAGFTDTQYF. DNA for the CDR3: TGTGCCAGCAGCTCCGGACTAGCGGGTTTCACAGATACGCAGTATTTT.

This clonotype showed up just once. A junction end diverges from the germline sequence, so it may reflect a read error. This chain links TRBV6-1 with TRBJ1-6, with D hard to call. The CDR3 has 13 residues. CDR1 MNHNS and CDR2 SASEGT come from the germline V gene. CDR3 in DNA: TGTACCAGCAGTGATCAGTACAAATCACCCCTCCACTTT. It is translated as CTSSDQYKSPLHF.

V is TRBV6-5 and J is TRBJ2-4, with 8 bases lining up with TRBD2. With V trimmed by 0 bases and J by 3 bases, 1 base remained unmatched. The CDR3 sequence is 15 residues long. In germline, CDR1 is MNHEY, CDR2 SVGAGI. CDR3 residues: CASSYSSGGKNIQYF. The CDR3 DNA reads as TGTGCCAGCAGTTACTCGAGCGGGGGCAAAAACATTCAGTACTTC.

This clonotype was observed a handful of times. The chain uses TRBV7-3 and TRBJ2-2; D remains ambiguous. V lost 3 bases to trimming and J lost 2 bases, with 10 bases between them. Germline values: CDR1 SGHTA, CDR2 FQGTGA. The CDR3 totals 15 residues. The DNA for the CDR3 is TGTGCCAGCAGCTTCTCGTCCGCCAACACCGGGGAGCTGTTTTTT. It specifies CASSFSSANTGELFF.